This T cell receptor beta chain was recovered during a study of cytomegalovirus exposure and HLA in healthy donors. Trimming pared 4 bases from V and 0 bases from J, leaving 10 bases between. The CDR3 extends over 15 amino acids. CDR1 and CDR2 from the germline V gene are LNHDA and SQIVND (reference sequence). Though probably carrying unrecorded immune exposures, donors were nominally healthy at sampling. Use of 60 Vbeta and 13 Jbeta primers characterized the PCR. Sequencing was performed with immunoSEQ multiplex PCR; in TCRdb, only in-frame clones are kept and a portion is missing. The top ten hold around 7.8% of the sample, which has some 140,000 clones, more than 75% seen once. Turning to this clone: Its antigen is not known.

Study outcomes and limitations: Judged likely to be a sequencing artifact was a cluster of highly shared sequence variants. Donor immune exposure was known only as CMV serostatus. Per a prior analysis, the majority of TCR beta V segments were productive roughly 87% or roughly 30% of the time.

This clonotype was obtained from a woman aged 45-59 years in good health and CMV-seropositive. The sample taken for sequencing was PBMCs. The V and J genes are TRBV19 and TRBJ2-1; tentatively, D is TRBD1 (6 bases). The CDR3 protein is CASSKTGSSYNEQFF. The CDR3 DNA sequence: TGTGCCAGTAGTAAAACAGGGAGCTCCTACAATGAGCAGTTCTTC.